The 24 T cell receptor beta chains below all came from one sample that was sequenced in a study of post-analysis software for immune sequencing data. No antigen is known for these receptors. Unique molecular identifiers featured in each of the TCR beta cDNA libraries. TCRdb re-derived calls from the PCR reads in MiXCR, one entry per CDR3 protein. The data show 650,000 to 850,000 distinct CDR3 sequences, under 70% seen once. Overall study findings and caveats: About 5 TRBV segments (TRBV5-6, TRBV5-1 and TRBV20-1 among them) occurred more frequently in patients than in controls.

Sequences were obtained from blood. Every receptor here comes from a girl between 5 and 17 years old with multiple sclerosis.

The chain employs TRBV7-9 and TRBJ1-1; 8 nucleotides align to TRBD1. Germline CDR1 reads SEHNR; CDR2 reads FQNEAQ (reference sequence). After removal of 2 bases from V and 11 bases from J, the junction contained 4 bases not matched to a gene. This CDR3 is 12 amino acids long. The CDR3 here is CASSLRQGAAFF. CDR3 sequence (DNA): TGTGCCAGCAGCTTAAGGCAGGGGGCGGCTTTCTTT.

The rearrangement joins TRBV11-2 to TRBJ2-5; the D call may be TRBD1 or TRBD2 (5 bases each). Judging by the DNA end, TRBJ2-7 fits better; the J call may be wrong. The germline CDR1 and CDR2 sequences are SGHAT and FQNNGV. The CDR3 runs 18 residues. The CDR3 region is CASSSANPGTSRGYEQYF. CDR3 DNA sequence: TGTGCCAGCAGTTCCGCGAACCCGGGGACGTCAAGAGGGTACGAGCAGTACTTC.

V and J are TRBV10-3 and TRBJ2-6; D remains ambiguous. Germline V gene lookup returns CDR1 ENHRY and CDR2 SYGVKD. Trimming shortened V by 10 bases and J by 1 base, and 5 bases separated the two germline ends. This CDR3 is 12 amino acids long. The CDR3 nucleotides read TGTGCCACCCTATCTGGGGCCAACGTCCTGACTTTC. It is translated as CATLSGANVLTF.

This clonotype was recorded only once. The genes are TRBV6-2 or TRBV6-3 and TRBJ2-5; 7 bases agree with TRBD1. CDR1 is MNHEY, CDR2 SVGEGT, per germline. V lost 2 bases to trimming and J lost 3 bases; unmatched junction nucleotides: 0. The CDR3 sequence is 13 residues long. CDR3 protein: CASSYGTEETQYF. CDR3 nucleotide sequence: TGTGCCAGCAGTTACGGGACAGAAGAGACCCAGTACTTC.

The CDR3 sequence is CAISDGDRGSSINQPQHF. The CDR3 coding sequence is TGTGCCATCAGTGACGGGGACAGGGGGTCCTCTATCAATCAGCCCCAGCATTTT. The chain has TRBV10-3 and TRBJ1-5, with 11 bases lining up with TRBD1. Germline trimming cut 3 bases from V and 3 bases from J; bases unmatched to any gene: 10. This CDR3 region has 18 residues. The germline V gene has CDR1 ENHRY and CDR2 SYGVKD.

The rearrangement uses TRBV6-5 and TRBJ2-7, with a tentative D call TRBD1 (5 bases). From germline, CDR1 is MNHEY and CDR2 SVGAGI. There are 13 residues in the CDR3. Trimming took 6 bases from V and 1 from J, leaving 10 bases between them. CDR3 sequence: CASSRRDSYEQYF. DNA of the CDR3: TGTGCCAGCAGCCGCAGGGATTCCTACGAGCAGTACTTC.

The J gene is TRBJ2-3, the V gene TRBV20-1, with D uncertain. The CDR3 consists of 12 residues. Germline CDR1 reads DFQATT; CDR2 reads SNEGSKA (reference sequence). Trimming shortened V by 8 bases and J by 0 bases, and 9 bases separated the two germline ends. CDR3 sequence (DNA): TGCAGTACTAAGTCTAGCACAGATACGCAGTATTTT. Its translation is CSTKSSTDTQYF.

This chain connects TRBV10-2 to TRBJ2-5; the match to TRBD1 covers 7 bases. The CDR3 is made up of 13 amino acids. Germline assignment: CDR1 WSHSY and CDR2 SAAADI. V gave up 4 bases and J gave up 5 bases; unmatched junction bases: 4. The CDR3 bases are TGCGCCAGCAGTGGACAGGGATGGGAGACCCAGTACTTC. It encodes CASSGQGWETQYF.

This clonotype came up a few times. This chain uses TRBV15 with TRBJ2-5, with 7 bases lining up with TRBD1. This CDR3 is 14 amino acids long. The J segment lost 3 bases and the V segment lost 10 bases, leaving 11 bases of the junction unmatched. The V gene's germline CDR1 is LNHNV and CDR2 YYDKDF (reference sequence). The CDR3: CAIRQGLAEETQYF. As DNA, the CDR3 is TGTGCCATCAGACAGGGTTTGGCAGAAGAGACCCAGTACTTC.

The chain recombines TRBV10-3 with TRBJ2-7; 10 nucleotides line up with TRBD2. Germline loops: CDR1 ENHRY, CDR2 SYGVKD. This CDR3 comprises 14 residues. The ends lost 7 bases at V and 4 bases at J; junction bases unmatched: 7. Here the CDR3 reads CAINTSGKSYEQYF. The CDR3 nucleotides are TGTGCCATCAATACTAGCGGGAAGTCTTACGAGCAGTACTTC.

This clonotype came up a few times. The chain combines TRBV3-1 with TRBJ2-7; no reliable D call. The germline CDR1 and CDR2 sequences are LGHDT and YNNKEL (reference sequence). Trimming removed 4 bases from V and 6 bases from J, with 13 bases in between. This CDR3 comprises 13 residues. The CDR3 coding sequence is TGTGCCAGCAGCCTCGGGTTTACCCCCGAGCAGTACTTC. It translates to CASSLGFTPEQYF.

This chain links TRBV4-2 with TRBJ2-7; D is perhaps TRBD1 (6 bases). The germline V gene encodes CDR1 LGHNA and CDR2 YNFKEQ. The CDR3 is 15 amino acids. The V and J ends lost 2 bases and 0 bases respectively, with 11 bases between them. CDR3 in amino acids: CASSQTGISSYEQYF. The CDR3 nucleotides are TGTGCCAGCAGCCAAACAGGGATCAGCTCCTACGAGCAGTACTTC.

This clonotype was recorded a few times. The chain is built from TRBV11-2 and TRBJ1-2; D is uncertain. The CDR3 has 15 residues. V lost 0 bases and J lost 0, with 8 bases in between. CDR1 and CDR2 (germline): SGHAT, FQNNGV. The CDR3 reads CASSLDPAANYGYTF. The CDR3 DNA follows: TGTGCCAGCAGCTTAGATCCTGCGGCTAACTATGGCTACACCTTC.

This sequence joins TRBV7-9 and TRBJ2-7; tentative D call: TRBD2 (5 bases). Matching the DNA end better, TRBJ2-5 makes the J call doubtful. Germline V gene data show CDR1 as SEHNR and CDR2 as FQNEAQ (reference sequence). The CDR3 is 14 amino acids. CDR3 sequence (DNA): TGTGCCAGCAGCGCCGACGGGGAGAAGGAGACCCAGTACTTC. It yields the protein CASSADGEKETQYF.

Details on this clonotype: At one boundary the junction diverges from the germline segment, which might be a read error. The rearrangement links TRBV5-1 to TRBJ2-3; D is tentatively TRBD1 or TRBD2 (5 bases each). Per germline, CDR1 SGHRS and CDR2 YFSETQ. This CDR3 has 17 amino acids. Here the CDR3 reads CASSLVQLGTGFYEQYF. The DNA for the CDR3 is TGCGCCAGCAGCTTGGTCCAACTCGGGACGGGCTTTTACGAGCAGTACTTT.

A few counts support this clonotype. The J gene is TRBJ1-5, the V gene TRBV7-3, with D hard to call. This CDR3 region has 13 residues. Germline V gene sequence: CDR1 SGHTA, CDR2 FQGTGA. The V gene lost 5 bases and the J gene lost 6 bases, with 11 bases spanning the gap. The CDR3 here is CASSPGHGQPQHF. CDR3 nucleotides: TGTGCCAGCAGCCCTGGTCACGGTCAGCCCCAGCATTTT.

The genes are TRBV13 and TRBJ2-3; 11 nucleotides match TRBD1. This CDR3 contains 15 residues. Trimming took 5 bases from V and 3 from J; bases not matched to a gene: 4. The germline V gene encodes CDR1 PRHDT and CDR2 FYEKMQ (reference sequence). The CDR3 coding sequence is TGTGCCAGCAGCGGGGACAGGGGGTGGACAGATACGCAGTATTTT. Protein sequence: CASSGDRGWTDTQYF.

The rearrangement joins TRBV6-5 to TRBJ1-2; D may be TRBD1 (6 bases). The CDR3 is made up of 13 amino acids. V was shortened by 8 bases and J by 4 bases, with 14 bases between the two germline ends. Per the germline V gene, CDR1 is MNHEY and CDR2 is SVGAGI. The DNA of the CDR3 is TGTGCCAGCCGGCGAGCAGGGGTCTATGGCTACACCTTC. Translated: CASRRAGVYGYTF.

CDR3 sequence: CAILRGIGYGYTF. CDR3 in DNA: TGTGCCATCCTCAGGGGTATTGGCTATGGCTACACCTTC. V gene TRBV7-9 combines with J gene TRBJ1-2; D is possibly TRBD1 (6 bases). The V and J ends lost 10 bases and 4 bases respectively, with 16 bases between them. The CDR3 covers 13 residues. Germline V gene data show CDR1 as SEHNR and CDR2 as FQNEAQ (reference sequence).

Written as DNA, the CDR3 is TGTGCCATTTGGACTAGCGGGTACCAAGAGACCCAGTACTTC. Translated, it gives CAIWTSGYQETQYF. The chain joins TRBV2 to TRBJ2-5, with 11 bases fitting TRBD2. This CDR3 is built from 14 residues. Germline trimming cut 10 bases from V and 0 bases from J; bases unmatched to any gene: 4. CDR1 and CDR2 from the germline V gene are SNHLY and FYNNEI.

Ten or more counts support this clonotype. The J gene is TRBJ2-1, the V gene TRBV6-5, with 11 nucleotides matching TRBD2. V was clipped by 6 bases and J by 8 bases; unmatched bases: 9. CDR1 and CDR2 from the germline V gene are MNHEY and SVGAGI. This CDR3 is built from 15 residues. In DNA, the CDR3 is TGTGCCAGCAGGCCTCTAGCGGGGGGAGTCCATGAGCAGTTCTTC. Its translation is CASRPLAGGVHEQFF.

The chain employs TRBV11-1 and TRBJ2-4; 12 bases are a match to TRBD1. The DNA end favors TRBJ2-7, so the J call may be wrong. This CDR3 region has 16 residues. Germline-derived CDR1 and CDR2 are SGHAT and FQDESV (reference sequence). In DNA form, the CDR3 reads TGTGCCAGCAGCTTAGCTGGGACAGGGGGCCTCTACGAGCAGTACTTC. Protein sequence: CASSLAGTGGLYEQYF.

The V and J genes are TRBV12-3 or TRBV12-4 and TRBJ2-7; 9 bases are a match to TRBD2. The CDR3 has 16 amino acids. Trimming took 6 bases from V and 0 from J; bases not matched to a gene: 9. DNA for the CDR3: TGTGCCAGCAGCAAAAGCGGGGGGCGATCCTCCTACGAGCAGTACTTC. Its translation: CASSKSGGRSSYEQYF.

This clonotype appeared a few times. The chain couples TRBV12-3 or TRBV12-4 to TRBJ2-5; D possibly corresponds to TRBD2 (6 bases). CDR3 size: 14 residues. Trimming pared 3 bases from V and 4 bases from J, leaving 12 bases between. This CDR3 is CASSFSSGVETQYF. The CDR3, as DNA: TGTGCCAGCAGTTTTAGCTCGGGGGTAGAGACCCAGTACTTC.